The next 28 T cell receptor beta chains were all read from a single sample in a study of CD8+CD57+ T cells in acquired aplastic anemia. An expansion of CD8+CD57+ cells by flow cytometry had been shown in patients chosen for sequencing. Profiling of TCR beta VDJ combinations and CDR3 sequences used genomic DNA as template. Each CDR3 protein gets one entry after TCRdb re-called the reads with MiXCR. The sample records 400,000 to 600,000 distinct CDR3 sequences, roughly 34% being singletons. Material: sorted CD4+, CD8+, or CD8+CD57+ T cells (not recorded which) from PBMCs. Every receptor here comes from a human donor with aplastic anemia.

Many counts were recorded for this clonotype. The rearrangement uses TRBV25-1 and TRBJ2-5; D might be TRBD1 (6 bases). V lost 8 bases and J 6 bases, leaving 19 bases between the germline ends. Germline CDR1 and CDR2: MGHDK and SYGVNS. This CDR3 contains 14 residues. The CDR3 sequence is CASDVGGLGKTQYF. The CDR3 region has the DNA TGTGCCAGCGATGTTGGGGGCCTAGGAAAGACCCAGTACTTC.

This clonotype appeared a single time. This CDR3 is missing its conserved last phenylalanine or tryptophan, likely due to a read error. V usage is TRBV4-1 and J usage is TRBJ1-6, with 9 positions matching TRBD1. CDR3 length: 14 amino acids. Germline V gives CDR1 MGHRA, CDR2 YSYEKL. The junction had 2 bases not matched to a gene; V was cut back by 4 bases and J by 7 bases. As DNA, the CDR3 is TGCGCCAGCAGCCCCGGACAGGGGAATTCACCCCTCCACCTT. Encoded protein: CASSPGQGNSPLHL.

This chain joins TRBV29-1 and TRBJ1-2; 10 bases align to TRBD1. Per the germline V gene, CDR1 is SQVTM and CDR2 is ANQGSEA. The length of the CDR3 is 18 residues. V shed 1 base, J shed 4 bases, and the junction held 15 bases outside the gene matches. In DNA, the CDR3 is TGCAGCGTTGAAGTATTCGGGGGACCGGGACAGGGGTTCTATGGCTACACCTTC. It encodes CSVEVFGGPGQGFYGYTF.

Turning to this clonotype: This likely comes from a read error, as the CDR3 has no conserved phenylalanine or tryptophan at its end. The chain joins TRBV24-1 to TRBJ2-5; no firm D call. Trimming shortened V by 2 bases and J by 5 bases, and 8 bases separated the two germline ends. CDR1 and CDR2 (germline): KGHDR, SFDVKD. The CDR3 has 13 amino acids. The CDR3 nucleotides are TGTGCCACCAGTGATTACCCGTACGAGACCCAGTACTCC. Amino acids: CATSDYPYETQYS.

This clonotype was observed at least ten times. V is TRBV25-1 and J is TRBJ2-5; perhaps D is TRBD1 or TRBD2 (6 bases each). The CDR3 has 14 residues. Germline V gene data show CDR1 as MGHDK and CDR2 as SYGVNS. Trimming shortened V by 2 bases and J by 2 bases, and 9 bases separated the two germline ends. CDR3 DNA: TGTGCCAGCAGTGAAGGGGGGCAGCAAGAGACCCAGTACTTC. Amino acids: CASSEGGQQETQYF.

This clonotype came up a few times. The chain recombines TRBV5-1 with TRBJ1-4; 9 nucleotides agree with TRBD1. This CDR3 is 16 amino acids long. CDR1 SGHRS and CDR2 YFSETQ come from the germline V gene. V shed 0 bases, J shed 8 bases, and the junction held 8 bases outside the gene matches. CDR3 nucleotides: TGCGCCAGCAGCTTGGAGGGACAGGGAAGTGGCGAAAAACTGTTTTTT. This encodes CASSLEGQGSGEKLFF.

This clonotype was counted only a few times. V usage is TRBV11-2 and J usage is TRBJ2-1; D may be TRBD2 (5 bases). V lost 2 bases and J lost 6, with 11 bases in between. The CDR3 has 14 residues. CDR1 is SGHAT and CDR2 is FQNNGV in the germline V gene. CDR3 in amino acids: CASSLKRLANEQFF. The CDR3 DNA is TGTGCCAGCAGCTTAAAGCGCCTAGCCAATGAGCAGTTCTTC.

This clonotype was detected many times. This chain links TRBV24-1 with TRBJ2-7; D remains ambiguous. Trimming cost V 2 bases and J 6 bases, with 16 bases left between them. Germline lookup yields CDR1 KGHDR and CDR2 SFDVKD. The CDR3 sequence is 15 residues long. CDR3 in DNA: TGTGCCACCAGTGATTCCGGATTACGTCCCCTCGAGCAGTACTTC. It is translated as CATSDSGLRPLEQYF.

This rearrangement joins TRBV5-1 to TRBJ2-5, with D possibly being TRBD2 (6 bases). Per the germline V gene, CDR1 is SGHRS and CDR2 is YFSETQ. The germline V and J ends were trimmed by 2 bases and 5 bases, with 16 bases remaining between them. This CDR3 comprises 15 residues. The chain's CDR3 is CASSFFVAGRETQYF. DNA for the CDR3: TGCGCCAGCAGCTTTTTCGTGGCGGGGCGGGAGACCCAGTACTTC.

Notes on this clonotype: A clone one base away is much larger, so this may be a read error. The chain combines TRBV24-1 with TRBJ2-1; 9 bases map to TRBD1. The end of the DNA is better explained by TRBJ2-7, so the J call may be wrong. This CDR3 is built from 16 residues. The germline gives CDR1 KGHDR, CDR2 SFDVKD. CDR3 in amino acids: CATSALTGGPYNEQYF. The DNA of the CDR3 is TGTGCCACCAGTGCCTTGACAGGGGGGCCCTACAATGAGCAGTACTTC.

This clonotype was seen more than once but under ten times. The V call is TRBV10-1, the J call TRBJ2-2; D is unresolved. The CDR3 consists of 16 residues. Trimming took 0 bases from V and 1 from J, leaving 9 bases between them. CDR1 is WNHNN, CDR2 SYGVQD, per germline (reference sequence). The CDR3 bases are TGCGCCAGCAGTGAGTCGGTAGGCCTGAACACCGGGGAGCTGTTTTTT. It encodes CASSESVGLNTGELFF.

This clonotype was observed at least ten times. V gene TRBV7-3 combines with J gene TRBJ2-7; tentative D call: TRBD2 (6 bases). The CDR3 extends over 15 amino acids. Per germline, CDR1 SGHTA and CDR2 FQGTGA. V lost 0 bases, J lost 0 bases, and 9 bases lay in between. The CDR3 region has the DNA TGTGCCAGCAGCTTAACCTCGGGACTCTCCTACGAGCAGTACTTC. This translates into CASSLTSGLSYEQYF.

This clonotype has a count of ten or more. The chain joins TRBV2 to TRBJ2-7; 12 bases are a match to TRBD2. Germline loops: CDR1 SNHLY, CDR2 FYNNEI. There are 15 residues in the CDR3. Germline trimming cut 2 bases from V and 3 bases from J; bases unmatched to any gene: 2. The CDR3 nucleotides are TGTGCCAGCAGTGAACTAGCGGGAGGGTTCTACGAGCAGTACTTC. Protein: CASSELAGGFYEQYF.

The chain has TRBV11-2 and TRBJ1-2; TRBD1 matches at 8 bases. V dropped 7 bases and J dropped 4; count of bases not matched to a gene: 14. CDR1 SGHAT and CDR2 FQNNGV come from the germline V gene. The CDR3 length is 16 residues. CDR3 loop: CASTKISTGGTYGYTF. CDR3 nucleotide sequence: TGTGCCAGCACCAAAATATCTACAGGGGGTACCTATGGCTACACCTTC.

This rearrangement joins TRBV7-2 to TRBJ1-1; D unresolved. V shed 3 bases and J shed 10 bases, with 12 bases lying between them. Per the germline V gene, CDR1 is SGHTA and CDR2 is FQGNSA. The CDR3 totals 12 residues. CDR3 sequence (DNA): TGTGCCAGCAGCTTTAGGCCCCTCGGAGCTTTCTTT. This encodes CASSFRPLGAFF.

The genes are TRBV30 and TRBJ2-5; TRBD2 aligns across 8 bases. The CDR3 covers 15 residues. Trimming at V came to 3 bases and at J to 5 bases, leaving 11 bases not matched to a gene. Germline CDR1 and CDR2: GTSNPN and SVGIG (reference sequence). The CDR3 is CAWRSGTGRGETQYF. In nucleotides, the CDR3 is TGTGCCTGGAGATCTGGGACCGGGAGGGGGGAGACCCAGTACTTC. Complete variable domain (other parts from reference TRBV30 and TRBJ2-5): SQTIHQWPATLVQPVGSPLSLECTVEGTSNPNLYWYRQAAGRGLQLLFYSVGIGQISSEVPQNLSASRPQDRQFILSSKKLLLSDSGFYLCAWRSGTGRGETQYFGPGTRLLVL.

The rearrangement links TRBV14 to TRBJ2-5; possibly TRBD1 or TRBD2 for D (6 bases each). Germline V gene lookup returns CDR1 SGHDN and CDR2 FVKESK. The CDR3 is made up of 15 amino acids. Trimming stripped 1 base from V and 7 bases from J, with 16 bases between. The CDR3 DNA follows: TGTGCCAGCAGCCAAGCGGTTGTAGGGGGGCGGACCCAGTACTTC. Protein sequence: CASSQAVVGGRTQYF.

The chain carries TRBV14 and TRBJ2-1, with TRBD2 identical over 11 bases. The V segment lost 4 bases and the J segment 10 bases; nucleotides outside the gene matches: 6. The CDR3 is 14 residues long. Germline CDR1 is SGHDN and CDR2 is FVKESK. CDR3: CASSRLGTSGEQFF. As DNA, the CDR3 is TGTGCCAGCAGCCGCTTAGGGACTAGCGGCGAGCAGTTCTTC.

The chain uses TRBV5-1 and TRBJ2-7; perhaps D is TRBD1 or TRBD2 (5 bases each). This CDR3 contains 16 residues. Germline V CDR1 and CDR2: SGHRS, YFSETQ. Deletions cut 6 bases from V and 2 bases from J, with 21 bases between. Here the CDR3 reads CASTPNPGRNAYEQYF. CDR3 coding DNA: TGCGCCAGCACCCCTAATCCGGGACGGAACGCCTACGAGCAGTACTTC.

This clonotype was seen ten or more times. The chain combines TRBV19 with TRBJ1-4, with D perhaps matching TRBD1 (6 bases). Trimming took 6 bases from V and 8 from J, leaving 19 bases between them. From germline, CDR1 is LNHDA and CDR2 SQIVND (reference sequence). The CDR3 has 15 residues. CDR3 sequence reads: CASSLRGASLEKLFF. The DNA for the CDR3 is TGTGCCAGTAGCCTGAGGGGGGCTAGTCTGGAAAAACTGTTTTTT.

This chain connects TRBV11-2 to TRBJ2-5, with D possibly being TRBD2 (5 bases). The CDR3 has 15 amino acids. Germline loops: CDR1 SGHAT, CDR2 FQNNGV. V was pared by 5 bases and J by 5 bases, with 18 bases between. The CDR3 coding sequence is TGTGCCAGCAGCCCTAACAACCGGGAATTGGAGACCCAGTACTTC. Translation: CASSPNNRELETQYF.

This clonotype was seen only a few times. The V and J genes are TRBV7-9 and TRBJ1-4; weak D call: TRBD1 (5 bases). The germline gives CDR1 SEHNR, CDR2 FQNEAQ (reference sequence). This CDR3 region has 15 residues. V dropped 5 bases and J dropped 5 bases, with 15 bases sitting between them. In DNA, the CDR3 is TGTGCCAGCAGCCCCGGTGCAGGGAGCAATGAAAAACTGTTTTTT. Its translation is CASSPGAGSNEKLFF. Based on the CDR3 plus reference TRBV7-9 and TRBJ1-4, the full variable domain is DTGVSQNPRHKITKRGQNVTFRCDPISEHNRLYWYRQTLGQGPEFLTYFQNEAQLEKSRLLSDRFSAERPKGSFSTLEIQRTEQGDSAMYLCASSPGAGSNEKLFFGSGTQLSVL.

V usage is TRBV27 and J usage is TRBJ2-7, with 7 bases identical to TRBD1. Trimming removed 0 bases from V and 0 bases from J; junction bases left unmatched: 5. From germline, CDR1 is MNHEY and CDR2 SMNVEV (reference sequence). The CDR3 runs to 16 residues. The DNA of the CDR3 is TGTGCCAGCAGTTTATCGCTGACAGGGTACTCCTACGAGCAGTACTTC. It specifies CASSLSLTGYSYEQYF.

This clonotype was seen many times. The chain links TRBV2 to TRBJ2-3; TRBD2 might be the D (5 bases). Trimming removed 7 bases at V and 5 bases at J, with 16 bases between. The CDR3 consists of 14 residues. Germline V gives CDR1 SNHLY, CDR2 FYNNEI. CDR3 sequence (DNA): TGTGCCAGCACCCGAGCGGCGAGCGTAGATACGCAGTATTTT. Amino acid sequence: CASTRAASVDTQYF. The full variable domain, rest sourced from reference TRBV2 and TRBJ2-3, is EPEVTQTPSHQVTQMGQEVILRCVPISNHLYFYWYRQILGQKVEFLVSFYNNEISEKSEIFDDQFSVERPDGSNFTLKIRSTKLEDSAMYFCASTRAASVDTQYFGPGTRLTVL.

Concerning this clonotype itself: One junction end disagrees with the germline gene, perhaps due to a read error. V gene TRBV20-1 combines with J gene TRBJ1-2; TRBD1 matches 10 bases. CDR1 is DFQATT and CDR2 is SNEGSKA in the germline V gene (reference sequence). This CDR3 region has 16 residues. The CDR3 region is CSARRDRGLTTYGYAF. The DNA of the CDR3 is TGCAGTGCTAGACGGGACAGGGGCCTTACTACCTATGGCTACGCCTTC.

This chain connects TRBV20-1 to TRBJ2-1; 11 nucleotides agree with TRBD2. J lost 9 bases, V lost 5 bases, and 9 bases had no gene match. Germline values: CDR1 DFQATT, CDR2 SNEGSKA (reference sequence). The CDR3 has 14 amino acids. CDR3 bases: TGCAGTGCTCCTTTAGCGGGAGGGCCCGGTGAGCAGTTCTTC. Amino acids: CSAPLAGGPGEQFF.

V is TRBV2 and J is TRBJ1-1, with 9 positions matching TRBD1. Germline V gene lookup returns CDR1 SNHLY and CDR2 FYNNEI. The CDR3 runs 17 residues. J was trimmed by 2 bases and V by 4 bases; bases with no gene match: 11. In nucleotides, the CDR3 is TGTGCCAGCAGTGCTGGGGGGACAGGGTTGACAAACACTGAAGCTTTCTTT. It yields the protein CASSAGGTGLTNTEAFF.

The chain is built from TRBV19 and TRBJ2-1, with D perhaps matching TRBD1 (6 bases). The CDR3 loop spans 14 amino acids. Germline V gene lookup returns CDR1 LNHDA and CDR2 SQIVND (reference sequence). The V and J ends lost 3 bases and 4 bases respectively, with 10 bases between them. The CDR3 sequence: CASSMVQGYNEQFF. CDR3 nucleotide sequence: TGTGCCAGTAGTATGGTACAGGGTTACAATGAGCAGTTCTTC.